The rows below give T cell receptor beta chains drawn from one sample of a study of cytomegalovirus exposure and HLA in healthy donors. Method: immunoSEQ multiplex PCR; TCRdb's copy keeps in-frame clones and lacks some. The repertoire holds 100,000 to 150,000 clones, 70% to 80% seen once, with about 1.7% in the top ten. The specimen sequenced was PBMCs. Source of these receptors: a female donor in good health and CMV-seropositive. Each CDR3 is given with its conserved first and last residue. The order of the fields is clone size, V gene, CDR3 protein. Some rows have no size entry. The others give once, few or many, or a class for an expanded clone.

clone_size: few; v_call: TRBV6-4; cdr3_aa: CASSESGGSNEQFF
clone_size: once; v_call: TRBV4-2; cdr3_aa: CASSQGAGVGETQYF
clone_size: .; v_call: TRBV27; cdr3_aa: CASSLGTGASPLHF
clone_size: .; v_call: TRBV5-6; cdr3_aa: CASLPLGTSGGPNSYEQYF
clone_size: few; v_call: TRBV5-1; cdr3_aa: CASSPIASTDTQYF
clone_size: .; v_call: TRBV7-3; cdr3_aa: CASSFSDGEYNEQFF
clone_size: .; v_call: TRBV9; cdr3_aa: CASSVAGDRATGELFF
clone_size: .; v_call: TRBV10-3; cdr3_aa: CAIRPGQASGELFF
clone_size: few; v_call: TRBV6-6; cdr3_aa: CASSNPGQPNTEAFF
clone_size: once; v_call: TRBV19; cdr3_aa: CASAWERKTDTQYF
clone_size: .; v_call: TRBV5-1; cdr3_aa: CASSLQTGPSYEQYF
clone_size: .; v_call: TRBV5-1; cdr3_aa: CASSLGGSSGMGDTQYF
clone_size: .; v_call: TRBV6-5; cdr3_aa: CASSRTSSPYNEQFF
clone_size: few; v_call: TRBV27; cdr3_aa: CASSLSDRGRSDTQYF
clone_size: .; v_call: TRBV7-9; cdr3_aa: CASSLALAYPGNEQFF
clone_size: once; v_call: TRBV5-1; cdr3_aa: CASSRGTSGTDTQYF
clone_size: once; v_call: TRBV6-5; cdr3_aa: CASSYEHTSYEQYF
clone_size: .; v_call: TRBV27; cdr3_aa: CASSGTGLNEQFF
clone_size: .; v_call: TRBV10-1; cdr3_aa: CASSGRPGHSTDTQYF
clone_size: few; v_call: TRBV18; cdr3_aa: CASTIGLAGRTDTQYF
clone_size: few; v_call: TRBV6-1; cdr3_aa: CASSEHSGSVLSYEQYF
clone_size: once; v_call: TRBV30; cdr3_aa: CAWSLTLQGRLGTNYGYTF
clone_size: .; v_call: TRBV9; cdr3_aa: CASSVGQAGELFF
clone_size: .; v_call: TRBV30; cdr3_aa: CAWSRGANSYEQYF
clone_size: once; v_call: TRBV7-9; cdr3_aa: CASSFGTSFSGGELFF
clone_size: .; v_call: TRBV19; cdr3_aa: CASSIGGATFYGYTF
clone_size: .; v_call: TRBV6-5; cdr3_aa: CASTGQGNTEAFF
clone_size: .; v_call: TRBV7-6; cdr3_aa: CASSQGVVTGELFF
clone_size: .; v_call: TRBV7-9; cdr3_aa: CASSVRRDRGEAFF
clone_size: .; v_call: TRBV4-2; cdr3_aa: CASSQDSTSGVRETQYF
clone_size: .; v_call: TRBV7-9; cdr3_aa: CASSPSQTSGNTIYF
clone_size: .; v_call: TRBV7-3; cdr3_aa: CASSLEGWGYAFF
clone_size: once; v_call: TRBV29-1; cdr3_aa: CSVGAWDRELQPQHF
clone_size: .; v_call: TRBV7-2; cdr3_aa: CASSLEGTVVQPQHF
clone_size: .; v_call: TRBV7-2; cdr3_aa: CARPRAGDEQFF
clone_size: once; v_call: TRBV6-1; cdr3_aa: CASSETSSRTQYF
clone_size: .; v_call: TRBV6-6; cdr3_aa: CASGWGGNNEQFF
clone_size: .; v_call: TRBV5-6; cdr3_aa: CASSLGQVYEQYF
clone_size: .; v_call: TRBV28; cdr3_aa: CASSLAGLSGNTIYF
clone_size: .; v_call: TRBV6-5; cdr3_aa: CASRLGTYTGELFF